This T cell receptor (beta chain) originates from a study of shared clonotypes between healthy human individuals. Study findings and constraints: Represented genetic and exposure-history diversity was restricted by having few donors.

Notes on this clone: Antigen: not known.

The protocol was immunoSEQ multiplex PCR, while the TCRdb copy is restricted to in-frame clones and leaves out a portion. The data show about 2.4 million clones, with approximately 93% seen just once and 0.36% held by the top ten. Germline CDR1 reads MDHEN; CDR2 reads SYDVKM. The CDR3 runs 16 residues. V lost 8 bases and J 0 bases, leaving 17 bases between the germline ends. The chain uses TRBV28 and TRBJ1-3, with D maybe TRBD1 (5 bases). The specimen was naive CD4+ T cells from PBMCs. Noted subset: CD45RA+ positively selected. The sequence was obtained from a man aged 18 to 35 in good health. Some clones in this sample may be carry-over from other donors' samples. The CDR3 sequence is CASLGQGYTSGNTIYF. As DNA, the CDR3 is TGTGCCAGCCTGGGGCAGGGTTATACCTCTGGAAACACCATATATTTT.